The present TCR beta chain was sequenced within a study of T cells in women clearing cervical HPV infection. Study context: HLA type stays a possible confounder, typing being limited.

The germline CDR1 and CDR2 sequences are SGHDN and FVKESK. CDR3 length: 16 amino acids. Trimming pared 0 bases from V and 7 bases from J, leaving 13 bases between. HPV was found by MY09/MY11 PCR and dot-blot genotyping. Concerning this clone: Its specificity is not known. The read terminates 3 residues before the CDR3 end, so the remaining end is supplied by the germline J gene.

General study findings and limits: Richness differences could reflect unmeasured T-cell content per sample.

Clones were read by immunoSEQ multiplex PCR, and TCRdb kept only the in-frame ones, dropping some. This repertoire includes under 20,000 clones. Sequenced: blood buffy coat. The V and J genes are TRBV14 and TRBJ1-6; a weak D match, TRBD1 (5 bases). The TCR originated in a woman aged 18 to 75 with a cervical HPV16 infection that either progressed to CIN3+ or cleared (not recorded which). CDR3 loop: CASSQDRKGANSPLHF. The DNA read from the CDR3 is TGTGCCAGCAGCCAAGATCGGAAAGGGGCAAATTCACCC.